Listed below are T cell receptor beta chains from one sample, sequenced in a study of early T cells in non-severe SARS-CoV-2 infection. TCRdb re-derived calls from the 5' RACE reads in MiXCR, one entry per CDR3 protein. This table holds 55,000 to 80,000 distinct CDR3 sequences, approximately 10% found once. Specimen: whole blood. The receptors here all came from an adult who was a healthcare worker with PCR-confirmed SARS-CoV-2 infection or an uninfected control (not recorded which). Each CDR3 is given with its conserved first and last residue. The D gene is left open where the match is weak. Rows may omit the clone size; those that give it use once, few, many or a size class.

size,D,V,J,CDR3,DNA
.,TRBD1,TRBV25-1,TRBJ2-7,CASSERQGYEQYF,TGTGCCAGCAGTGAACGACAGGGCTACGAGCAGTACTTC
.,.,TRBV9,TRBJ2-3,CASSVELRTDTQYF,TGTGCCAGCAGCGTAGAACTACGCACAGATACGCAGTATTTT
.,TRBD1,TRBV7-8,TRBJ2-7,CASSLSAGGYEQYF,TGTGCCAGCAGCTTATCGGCAGGGGGCTACGAGCAGTACTTC
.,.,TRBV25-1,TRBJ1-6,CASSGLGQVAHF,TGTGCCAGCAGTGGCCTGGGCCAGGTCGCCCACTTT
many,.,TRBV12-3/TRBV12-4,TRBJ1-6,CASSRDRIYSPLHF,TGTGCCAGCAGCCGTGACAGGATTTATTCACCCCTCCACTTT
many,TRBD2,TRBV4-1,TRBJ2-1,CASSLGGLAELDPSYNEQFF,TGCGCCAGCAGCCTCGGAGGACTAGCGGAGTTAGACCCCTCCTACAATGAGCAGTTCTTC
few,.,TRBV25-1,TRBJ2-1,CASSEKYSYNEQFF,TGTGCCAGCAGTGAAAAGTACTCCTACAATGAGCAGTTCTTC
.,.,TRBV30,TRBJ1-1,CAWSVPPRRVKTEAFF,TGTGCCTGGAGTGTACCCCCCCGCAGGGTGAAAACTGAAGCTTTCTTT
.,.,TRBV29-1,TRBJ2-5,CSVVNRLQETQYF,TGCAGCGTTGTCAACAGGCTCCAAGAGACCCAGTACTTC
few,TRBD1,TRBV19,TRBJ2-2,CASSAPGQGVTGELFF,TGTGCCAGTAGTGCTCCGGGACAGGGAGTCACCGGGGAGCTGTTTTTT
many,.,TRBV7-3,TRBJ2-2,CASSLTGTRVSGELFF,TGTGCCAGCAGCCTCACCGGGACCAGGGTTTCCGGGGAGCTGTTTTTT
.,.,TRBV6-1,TRBJ2-5,CASSEVRPIRETQYF,TGTGCCAGCAGTGAAGTAAGACCGATACGTGAGACCCAGTACTTC
few,.,TRBV29-1,TRBJ1-1,CSVADRTKNTEAFF,TGCAGCGTCGCAGACCGGACAAAGAACACTGAAGCTTTCTTT
.,TRBD1,TRBV9,TRBJ2-3,CASSVSGGEAPSTDTQYF,TGTGCCAGCAGCGTTTCAGGGGGCGAGGCGCCTAGCACAGATACGCAGTATTTT
many,TRBD2,TRBV20-1,TRBJ2-1,CSALTSGRADEQFF,TGCAGTGCTCTGACTAGCGGGAGGGCCGATGAGCAGTTCTTC
.,.,TRBV12-3/TRBV12-4,TRBJ2-3,CASSPRAATQYF,TGTGCCAGCAGCCCCCGTGCTGCTACGCAGTATTTT
many,TRBD1,TRBV7-9,TRBJ2-1,CASSRGQYNEQFF,TGTGCCAGCAGCCGGGGACAGTACAATGAGCAGTTCTTC
few,.,TRBV7-3,TRBJ2-7,CASSEGVAYEQYF,TGTGCCAGCAGCGAAGGGGTGGCCTACGAGCAGTACTTC